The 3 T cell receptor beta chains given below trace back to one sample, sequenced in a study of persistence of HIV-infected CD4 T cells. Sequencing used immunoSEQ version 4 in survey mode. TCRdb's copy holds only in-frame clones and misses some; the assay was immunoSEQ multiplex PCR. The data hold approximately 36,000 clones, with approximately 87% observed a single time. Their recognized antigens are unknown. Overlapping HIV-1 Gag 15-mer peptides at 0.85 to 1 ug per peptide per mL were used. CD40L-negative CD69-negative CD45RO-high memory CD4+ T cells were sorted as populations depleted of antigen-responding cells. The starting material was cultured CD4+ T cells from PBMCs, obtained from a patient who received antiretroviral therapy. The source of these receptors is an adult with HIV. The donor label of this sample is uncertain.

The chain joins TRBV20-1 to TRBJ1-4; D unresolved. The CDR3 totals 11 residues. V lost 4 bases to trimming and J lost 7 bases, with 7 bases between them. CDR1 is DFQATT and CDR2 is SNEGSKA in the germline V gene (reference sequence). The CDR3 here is CSAMKIEKLFF. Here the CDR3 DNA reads TGCAGTGCTATGAAAATTGAAAAACTGTTTTTT.

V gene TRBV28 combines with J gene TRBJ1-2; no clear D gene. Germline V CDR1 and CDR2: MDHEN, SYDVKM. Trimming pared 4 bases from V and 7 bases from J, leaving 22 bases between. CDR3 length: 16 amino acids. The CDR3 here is CASSSIVVGPTSGYTF. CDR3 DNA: TGTGCCAGCAGTTCAATCGTGGTGGGCCCGACTAGTGGCTACACCTTC.

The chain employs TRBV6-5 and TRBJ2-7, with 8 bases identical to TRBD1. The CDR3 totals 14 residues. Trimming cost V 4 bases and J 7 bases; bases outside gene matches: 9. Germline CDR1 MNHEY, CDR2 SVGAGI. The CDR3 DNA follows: TGTGCCAGCAGTTCGTTAATGGGACAGGCGGAGCAGTACTTC. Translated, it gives CASSSLMGQAEQYF.